Sequencing of this T cell receptor (beta chain) was carried out in a study of cytomegalovirus exposure and HLA in healthy donors. At the level of the study: Among the 300 to 500 genotyped donors, approximately 82% were placed in the Caucasian-associated ancestry cluster.

Concerning this clone: Its antigen is unknown.

Points from the study as a whole: Later analysis showed most CMV-associated TCR beta chains appearing HLA-restricted.

The CDR3 is made up of 16 amino acids. Germline V gene sequence: CDR1 SEHNR, CDR2 FQNEAQ (reference sequence). V was trimmed by 5 bases and J by 2 bases, leaving 19 bases between them. The PCR ran on 60 Vbeta and 13 Jbeta primers. The data were produced by immunoSEQ multiplex PCR, yet TCRdb's version contains in-frame clones alone and is incomplete. Among approximately 140,000 clones, 60% to 85% were seen once, and the ten largest hold 6.5% to 8%. Sequenced: PBMCs. This receptor was identified in a middle-aged woman in good health and CMV-seropositive. The gene calls are TRBV7-9 and TRBJ2-7; D is perhaps TRBD1 (6 bases). Written as DNA, the CDR3 is TGTGCCAGCAGCGCCCAACAGGGTTTCGCCCCCTACGAGCAGTACTTC. This sequence encodes CASSAQQGFAPYEQYF.